This entry is about one TCR beta chain. Its antigen is currently unknown. Germline lookup yields CDR1 WNHNN and CDR2 SYGVQD (reference sequence). There are 14 residues in the CDR3. V shed 8 bases and J 3 bases; nucleotides not matched to a gene: 10. The PCR contained 60 Vbeta and 13 Jbeta primers. The data were produced by immunoSEQ multiplex PCR, yet TCRdb's version contains in-frame clones alone and is incomplete. The sample includes approximately 210,000 clones, more than 85% seen only once; the top ten take around 1.5%. The sample is drawn from a study of cytomegalovirus exposure and HLA in healthy donors. Findings and limits, study-wide: Rarity held for most TCR sequences, but there were some public TCRs that occurred in many donors. A previous analysis found most TCR beta V segments productive roughly 87% or roughly 30% of the time. Presence/absence analyses rested on an assumption that sequencing depth was roughly uniform across donors. Links to common viral pathogens appeared, in a later analysis, for several of the most significant clusters.

The sequenced sample was PBMCs. This sequence was found in a woman between 18 and 30 years old in good health and CMV-seronegative. J is TRBJ2-7 and V is TRBV10-1, with TRBD2 matching 7 bases. The CDR3 loop is CASSIGTIVYEQYF. The CDR3 DNA is TGCGCCAGCTCCATAGGGACTATAGTCTACGAGCAGTACTTC.